Detailed here is one T cell receptor beta chain. The sample belongs to a study of long-term antiretroviral therapy in people with HIV. With survey level as its setting, the immunoSEQ assay was v3.0. The table came from immunoSEQ multiplex PCR; TCRdb's copy has only in-frame clones and leaves some out. The data show 15,000 to 20,000 clones, with around 80% seen just once and just under 9% held by the top ten. This CDR3 is built from 16 residues. The ends lost 3 bases at V and 13 bases at J; junction bases unmatched: 18. Germline CDR1 SGHRS, CDR2 YFSETQ. The clonotype was recovered from a man between 50 and 59 years old with HIV. The sample was unsorted PBMCs, taken 0.3 years before starting antiretroviral therapy. This sequence joins TRBV5-1 and TRBJ2-1; 8 nucleotides align to TRBD2. CDR3 nucleotide sequence: TGCGCCAGCAGCTCAGGGCCGGGTGCAGCGGGGGTACAACAGTTCTTC. Its protein product is CASSSGPGAAGVQQFF.